Below are 26 T cell receptor beta chains sequenced from a single sample in a study of CD8+CD57+ T cells in acquired aplastic anemia. Investigators profiled TCR beta VDJ and CDR3 from genomic DNA template. TCRdb used MiXCR to reprocess the reads, holding one entry per CDR3 protein. The sample shows around 170,000 distinct CDR3 sequences, 48% of them seen only once. Sequencing was done on patients that had shown CD8+CD57+ cell expansion by flow cytometry. Sequenced input: sorted CD4+, CD8+, or CD8+CD57+ T cells (not recorded which) from PBMCs. The receptors come from a human donor with aplastic anemia.

This rearrangement joins TRBV25-1 to TRBJ2-3, with 9 bases lining up with TRBD2. The CDR3 covers 16 residues. CDR1 and CDR2 (germline): MGHDK, SYGVNS. The J segment lost 0 bases and the V segment lost 8 bases, leaving 9 bases of the junction unmatched. CDR3 sequence reads: CASVGLREGSTDTQYF. CDR3 sequence (DNA): TGTGCCAGCGTGGGGTTGCGGGAGGGAAGCACAGATACGCAGTATTTT. Full variable domain (rest looked up from reference TRBV25-1 and TRBJ2-3): EADIYQTPRYLVIGTGKKITLECSQTMGHDKMYWYQQDPGMELHLIHYSYGVNSTEKGDLSSESTVSRIRTEHFPLTLESARPSHTSQYLCASVGLREGSTDTQYFGPGTRLTVL.

The chain joins TRBV9 to TRBJ2-5; D is unresolved. The CDR3 runs 11 residues. V was clipped by 5 bases and J by 1 base, with 3 bases between them. Per germline, CDR1 SGDLS and CDR2 YYNGEE. The CDR3 here is CASRIQETQYF. CDR3 sequence (DNA): TGTGCCAGCAGAATCCAAGAGACCCAGTACTTC.

The CDR3 protein is CASSFDGTGPYEQYF. The CDR3, as DNA: TGTGCCAGCAGCTTCGACGGGACAGGACCTTACGAGCAGTACTTC. The chain employs TRBV7-2 and TRBJ2-7; TRBD1 matches 8 bases. This CDR3 has 15 amino acids. V dropped 3 bases and J dropped 4; count of bases not matched to a gene: 8. CDR1 and CDR2 from the germline V gene are SGHTA and FQGNSA.

This clonotype was counted once. This may stem from a read error, because a much larger clone lies one nucleotide away. The J gene is TRBJ1-1, the V gene TRBV11-2; perhaps TRBD1 as D (5 bases). Per the germline V gene, CDR1 is SGHAT and CDR2 is FQNNGV. The CDR3 has 15 amino acids. CDR3 sequence (DNA): TGTGTCAGCAGCTTAGATTGGCAGGGAGGGACTGAAGCTTTCTTT. Residues: CVSSLDWQGGTEAFF.

This clonotype was seen ten or more times. The chain couples TRBV2 to TRBJ1-4; maybe TRBD1 (5 bases). Germline lookup yields CDR1 SNHLY and CDR2 FYNNEI. The V gene lost 11 bases and the J gene lost 3 bases, with 10 bases spanning the gap. This CDR3 comprises 12 residues. The DNA of the CDR3 is TGTGCCTGCGGGACGTCTAATGAAAAACTGTTTTTT. This codes for CACGTSNEKLFF.

V and J are TRBV25-1 and TRBJ2-5; D call uncertain. The V end lost 6 bases, the J end lost 6 bases, and 11 bases lay between the germline ends. Germline lookup yields CDR1 MGHDK and CDR2 SYGVNS. CDR3 length equals 12 residues. CDR3 in amino acids: CASSLNSKTQYF. In DNA, the CDR3 is TGTGCCAGCAGCTTAAATTCTAAGACCCAGTACTTC.

The chain recombines TRBV24-1 with TRBJ2-1, with 7 bases aligning to TRBD1. V was pared by 4 bases and J by 5 bases, with 10 bases of the junction left unmatched. The CDR3 is 16 residues long. Looked up from germline, CDR1 is KGHDR and CDR2 is SFDVKD. In DNA, the CDR3 is TGTGCCACCAGTGACCCGGGACAGATCGACCACAATGAGCAGTTCTTC. Protein: CATSDPGQIDHNEQFF.

The chain uses TRBV10-2 and TRBJ1-1; D not resolved. Between the trimmed V and J ends, which lost 9 bases and 1 base, there was a span of 18 bases. The CDR3 has 15 residues. Germline CDR1 and CDR2: WSHSY and SAAADI. The CDR3 coding sequence is TGCGCCAGTATTTGGATTAGGGAGAAGAACACTGAAGCTTTCTTT. Its protein is CASIWIREKNTEAFF.

The chain recombines TRBV24-1 with TRBJ2-1; no firm D call. V lost 3 bases, J lost 8 bases, and 10 bases lay in between. Per the germline V gene, CDR1 is KGHDR and CDR2 is SFDVKD. The CDR3 is 13 residues long. The CDR3 nucleotides read TGTGCCACCAGTGATCAGTCCCGGCATGAGCAGTTCTTC. Translating gives CATSDQSRHEQFF.

The sample holds many counts of this clonotype. The chain couples TRBV20-1 to TRBJ2-7; 8 positions agree with TRBD2. The germline CDR1 and CDR2 sequences are DFQATT and SNEGSKA (reference sequence). With V trimmed by 6 bases and J by 0 bases, 10 bases remained unmatched. The CDR3 spans 15 residues. DNA for the CDR3: TGCAGTGCCCGACGCGGGGGGACCAACTCCTACGAGCAGTACTTC. Protein sequence: CSARRGGTNSYEQYF.

This rearrangement joins TRBV6-1 to TRBJ1-6; no clear D gene. This CDR3 region has 13 residues. The germline V and J ends were trimmed by 4 bases and 7 bases, with 8 bases remaining between them. The germline CDR1 and CDR2 sequences are MNHNS and SASEGT. The CDR3 sequence is CASSVGWNSPLHF. The CDR3 nucleotides are TGTGCCAGCAGTGTGGGTTGGAATTCACCCCTCCACTTT.

This clonotype appeared many times. The genes are TRBV12-5 and TRBJ2-2, with a possible D match to TRBD2 (6 bases). Germline assignment: CDR1 LGHNT and CDR2 FRNRAP. The CDR3 runs to 15 residues. With 3 bases removed from V and 2 bases from J, the gap between germline ends came to 10 bases. The CDR3, as DNA: TGTGCTAGTGGTTTAGGTAGCGGAAACACCGGGGAGCTGTTTTTT. Encoded protein: CASGLGSGNTGELFF.

This chain connects TRBV6-1 to TRBJ2-7, with 9 nucleotides matching TRBD1. The CDR3 consists of 15 residues. The V gene end was trimmed by 5 bases and the J gene end by 0 bases; junction bases not matched to a gene: 5. Looked up from germline, CDR1 is MNHNS and CDR2 is SASEGT. The CDR3 reads CASSRDRGTSYEQYF. The CDR3, as DNA: TGTGCCAGCAGTAGAGACAGGGGGACCTCCTACGAGCAGTACTTC.

The CDR3 DNA sequence: TGCGCCAGCAGCTTGGGGACGGAGAACACTGAAGCTTTCTTT. As protein: CASSLGTENTEAFF. The chain links TRBV5-1 to TRBJ1-1; D unclear. This CDR3 comprises 14 residues. V shed 0 bases and J shed 1 base, with 7 bases lying between them. CDR1 is SGHRS and CDR2 is YFSETQ in the germline V gene.

This clonotype was detected only a few times. This sequence joins TRBV7-6 and TRBJ1-1; D ambiguous. CDR1 is SGHVS, CDR2 FNYEAQ, per germline. Deletions cut 3 bases from V and 0 bases from J, with 5 bases between. The CDR3 spans 13 residues. In DNA form, the CDR3 reads TGTGCCAGCAGCTTCCACATGAACACTGAAGCTTTCTTT. This sequence encodes CASSFHMNTEAFF.

The sample holds one count of this clonotype. The chain links TRBV7-9 to TRBJ1-3, with no clear D. Deletions cut 5 bases from V and 2 bases from J, with 7 bases between. Germline-derived CDR1 and CDR2 are SEHNR and FQNEAQ (reference sequence). The CDR3 spans 13 residues. The CDR3 loop reads CASSPPPGNTIYF. As DNA, the CDR3 is TGTGCCAGCAGCCCACCCCCTGGAAACACCATATATTTT.

V is TRBV20-1 and J is TRBJ2-7; 9 positions match TRBD1. Germline V gene lookup returns CDR1 DFQATT and CDR2 SNEGSKA (reference sequence). The V gene end was trimmed by 0 bases and the J gene end by 2 bases; junction bases not matched to a gene: 5. CDR3 length equals 15 residues. CDR3 in DNA: TGCAGTGCTAGAGATAGGGGGACAGGGACCTACGAGCAGTACTTC. Its protein product is CSARDRGTGTYEQYF.

V usage is TRBV20-1 and J usage is TRBJ2-1; 10 nucleotides agree with TRBD2. V shed 7 bases, J shed 4 bases, and the junction held 4 bases outside the gene matches. Germline V gene data show CDR1 as DFQATT and CDR2 as SNEGSKA (reference sequence). This CDR3 contains 13 residues. As DNA, the CDR3 is TGCAGTGGAGCGGGGGGGCTATACAATGAGCAGTTCTTC. This gives the protein CSGAGGLYNEQFF.

This clonotype was observed at least ten times. The chain recombines TRBV7-9 with TRBJ2-7; TRBD2 matches at 11 bases. Germline CDR1 and CDR2: SEHNR and FQNEAQ (reference sequence). J gave up 2 bases and V 5 bases, and 5 bases lay outside the gene matches. The CDR3 is 15 residues long. The CDR3: CASSLFSGRAYEQYF. The CDR3 bases are TGTGCCAGCAGCCTCTTTAGCGGGAGGGCCTACGAGCAGTACTTC.

The chain combines TRBV19 with TRBJ1-2, with D uncertain. This CDR3 spans 13 amino acids. Between the trimmed V and J ends, which lost 6 bases and 6 bases, there was a span of 14 bases. Germline CDR1 reads LNHDA; CDR2 reads SQIVND (reference sequence). DNA for the CDR3: TGTGCCAGTAGCACCGGGGAGAGGCATGGCTACACCTTC. Protein: CASSTGERHGYTF.

This clonotype was seen at least ten times. J is TRBJ2-7 and V is TRBV4-3, with D uncertain. This CDR3 region has 17 residues. V lost 0 bases and J lost 2, with 17 bases in between. CDR1 and CDR2 (germline): LGHNA, YSLEER. The CDR3 DNA reads TGCGCCAGCAGCCAAGATAGTTTTGGGGATTTGACCTACGAGCAGTACTTC. Its translation: CASSQDSFGDLTYEQYF.

Ten or more counts support this clonotype. The rearrangement uses TRBV7-3 and TRBJ2-5; 7 nucleotides line up with TRBD1. With 2 bases clipped from V and 9 bases from J, the junction kept 3 bases outside the gene matches. The germline V gene encodes CDR1 SGHTA and CDR2 FQGTGA. The CDR3 loop spans 12 amino acids. The CDR3 DNA follows: TGTGCCAGCAGCTTACTTCAGGGGGCCCAGTACTTC. Protein sequence: CASSLLQGAQYF.

CDR3 amino acids: CSANPQGNTEAFF. CDR3 in DNA: TGCAGCGCCAATCCACAGGGAAACACTGAAGCTTTCTTT. The chain employs TRBV29-1 and TRBJ1-1; a possible D gene is TRBD1 (6 bases). V was shortened by 7 bases and J by 2 bases, with 14 bases between the two germline ends. The CDR3 is 13 amino acids. From germline, CDR1 is SQVTM and CDR2 ANQGSEA. Combining the CDR3 with reference TRBV29-1 and TRBJ1-1 gives the whole variable domain SAVISQKPSRDICQRGTSLTIQCQVDSQVTMMFWYRQQPGQSLTLIATANQGSEATYESGFVIDKFPISRPNLTFSTLTVSNMSPEDSSIYLCSANPQGNTEAFFGQGTRLTVV.

This rearrangement joins TRBV6-5 to TRBJ1-1; D unresolved. The germline gives CDR1 MNHEY, CDR2 SVGAGI. With 0 bases removed from V and 1 base from J, the gap between germline ends came to 9 bases. This CDR3 is built from 15 residues. CDR3 residues: CASSYSIKRNTEAFF. In DNA, the CDR3 is TGTGCCAGCAGTTACTCGATTAAGAGGAACACTGAAGCTTTCTTT.

V is TRBV4-3 and J is TRBJ2-2; D remains unclear. Germline CDR1 is LGHNA and CDR2 is YSLEER. The CDR3 covers 15 residues. Trimming stripped 1 base from V and 0 bases from J, with 6 bases between. Here the CDR3 reads CASSQAVANTGELFF. The CDR3 DNA is TGCGCCAGCAGCCAAGCCGTTGCGAACACCGGGGAGCTGTTTTTT.

The CDR3 here is CSAKRGGADTQYF. The CDR3 DNA is TGCAGTGCCAAGCGGGGGGGTGCAGATACGCAGTATTTT. The V call is TRBV20-1, the J call TRBJ2-3, with 10 nucleotides matching TRBD2. V shed 6 bases and J 4 bases; nucleotides not matched to a gene: 4. The CDR3 is made up of 13 amino acids. Germline V gene data show CDR1 as DFQATT and CDR2 as SNEGSKA (reference sequence).